This is a list of T cell receptor beta chains from one sample in a study of long-term antiretroviral therapy in people with HIV. Repertoires were generated with immunoSEQ multiplex PCR, while TCRdb's copy carries only in-frame clones and drops some. The sample has 20,000 to 25,000 clones; approximately 80% are singletons. Here the sequenced sample was unsorted PBMCs, taken 0.5 years before starting antiretroviral therapy. These receptors were collected from a man between 40 and 49 years old with HIV. Each CDR3 is given with its conserved first and last residue. Clone size appears in some rows only: once, few, many, or a class for an expanded clone.

clone_size,j_call,v_call,cdr3_aa
once,TRBJ2-7,TRBV9,CASSVAPEPEGEQYF
.,TRBJ1-5,TRBV19,CASSWLGDQPQHF
few,TRBJ1-6,TRBV2,CASSYPSSYNSPLHF
.,TRBJ1-4,TRBV30,CAWNPTGAGEKLFF
once,TRBJ1-6,TRBV5-1,CASSPESGLINSPLHF
few,TRBJ1-2,TRBV19,CASSTTGSYYGYTF
few,TRBJ1-1,TRBV29-1,CSFRAGNTEAFF
.,TRBJ1-3,TRBV29-1,CSVDERGGNTIYF
few,TRBJ1-1,TRBV28,CSILGNTEAFF
.,TRBJ1-1,TRBV30,CASSFRGVRTEAFF
.,TRBJ1-2,TRBV5-5,CASSLTGTGDGYTF
.,TRBJ2-7,TRBV6-5,CASLSRISYEQYF
few,TRBJ1-2,TRBV6-1,CASSEGLGLMNNYGYTF
once,TRBJ2-2,TRBV5-8,CASSLERRGTGELFF